The source of this T cell receptor beta chain is a study of T cells in localized non-small cell lung cancer. Study-wide points: Uninvolved adjacent lung showed peak T cell clonality, exceeding tumor. The appearance of a median roughly 58 of the top 100 tumor clones was seen in adjacent lung. Only one tumor region was sequenced, so heterogeneity remains possible.

On this clone: The target antigen is unknown.

Using immunoSEQ multiplex PCR, the repertoire was profiled, and TCRdb retains in-frame clones only, with some absent. The sample consists of tens of thousands of clones, approximately 84% of them appearing once. CDR3 length equals 15 residues. From germline, CDR1 is SGHRS and CDR2 YFSETQ. V dropped 3 bases and J dropped 4; count of bases not matched to a gene: 8. The clonotype originates from a man aged 35-69 years with stage I lung adenocarcinoma. The rearrangement uses TRBV5-1 and TRBJ1-1; 8 bases are shared with TRBD1. Sample: peripheral blood, taken before any cancer treatment. The CDR3 DNA reads TGCGCCAGCAGCTCCTTTGCAGGGGGCACCACTGAAGCTTTCTTT. Amino acids: CASSSFAGGTTEAFF.